These 21 T cell receptor beta chains originate from one sample sequenced in a study of shared clonotypes between healthy human individuals. Assay used: immunoSEQ multiplex PCR; TCRdb lists only in-frame clones, some missing. Here the sample spans some 500,000 clones, approximately 95% being singletons. The sequenced material came from naive CD4+ T cells sorted from blood. Sample subset: CD45RA+ positively selected. These receptors originate from a woman aged 25-40 years in good health.

CDR3 sequence (DNA): TGTGCCAGCTTGGGGCCCAGCGGGATCGGTGAGACCCAGTACTTC. This gives the protein CASLGPSGIGETQYF. The rearrangement joins TRBV6-4 to TRBJ2-5, with 7 bases matching TRBD2. Germline V gives CDR1 MRHNA, CDR2 SNTAGT. The CDR3 is 15 amino acids. The trim removed 8 bases at V and 5 bases at J, leaving 14 bases unmatched.

V gene TRBV4-3 combines with J gene TRBJ1-2, with D uncertain. CDR1 and CDR2 (germline): LGHNA, YSLEER. The CDR3 covers 14 residues. The V and J ends lost 0 bases and 5 bases respectively, with 10 bases between them. DNA for the CDR3: TGCGCCAGCAGCCAAGAAGTATCACAATATGGCTACACCTTC. Translation gives CASSQEVSQYGYTF.

The V gene is TRBV19, the J gene TRBJ1-2; a weak D match, TRBD1 (6 bases). The germline CDR1 and CDR2 sequences are LNHDA and SQIVND (reference sequence). Trimming pared 0 bases from V and 0 bases from J, leaving 11 bases between. The CDR3 runs 16 residues. CDR3: CASSIDRGSTNYGYTF. CDR3 in DNA: TGTGCCAGTAGTATAGACAGGGGTTCGACTAACTATGGCTACACCTTC.

A single count supports this clone. This chain joins TRBV9 and TRBJ2-1; D is unclear. This CDR3 has 17 amino acids. Trimming left V 0 bases short and J 0 bases short, with 13 bases between. Germline V gene data show CDR1 as SGDLS and CDR2 as YYNGEE. As DNA, the CDR3 is TGTGCCAGCAGCGTAGGATCTTCCTCGAGCTCCTACAATGAGCAGTTCTTC. Translation gives CASSVGSSSSSYNEQFF.

The V and J genes are TRBV12-5 and TRBJ2-1, with 13 bases lining up with TRBD2. V shed 9 bases and J 0 bases; nucleotides not matched to a gene: 8. The CDR3 extends over 17 amino acids. Germline values: CDR1 LGHNT, CDR2 FRNRAP. DNA of the CDR3: TGTGCTAGCGGACTAGCGGGGGATTCAAGCTCCTACAATGAGCAGTTCTTC. As protein: CASGLAGDSSSYNEQFF. The full variable domain, in which reference TRBV12-5 and TRBJ2-1 provide the parts outside the CDR3, is DARVTQTPRHKVTEMGQEVTMRCQPILGHNTVFWYRQTMMQGLELLAYFRNRAPLDDSGMPKDRFSAEMPDATLATLKIQPSEPRDSAVYFCASGLAGDSSSYNEQFFGPGTRLTVL.

The chain recombines TRBV6-5 with TRBJ2-7, with D possibly matching TRBD1 (6 bases). Germline-derived CDR1 and CDR2 are MNHEY and SVGAGI. CDR3 length: 14 amino acids. Between the trimmed V and J ends, which lost 6 bases and 1 base, there was a span of 13 bases. DNA of the CDR3: TGTGCCAGCAGCAGACAGGCTCAGTCCTACGAGCAGTACTTC. It translates to CASSRQAQSYEQYF.

The chain employs TRBV9 and TRBJ2-1; 7 bases align to TRBD2. After removal of 2 bases from V and 2 bases from J, the junction contained 4 bases not matched to a gene. This CDR3 is 15 amino acids long. Looked up from germline, CDR1 is SGDLS and CDR2 is YYNGEE. The CDR3 is CASSVLAEPYNEQFF. The DNA for the CDR3 is TGTGCCAGCAGCGTCCTAGCGGAGCCCTACAATGAGCAGTTCTTC.

The gene calls are TRBV19 and TRBJ2-1, with D possibly matching TRBD2 (5 bases). Deletions cut 2 bases from V and 9 bases from J, with 17 bases between. The CDR3 sequence is 15 residues long. Germline V lookup: CDR1 LNHDA, CDR2 SQIVND (reference sequence). CDR3 bases: TGTGCCAGTAGTATAAGGCCCACGGGGAGCTCTGAGCAGTTCTTC. This translates into CASSIRPTGSSEQFF.

In its sample, this clone was seen once. The chain uses TRBV5-1 and TRBJ2-1, with 14 positions matching TRBD2. The CDR3 contains 17 residues. J was trimmed by 6 bases and V by 2 bases; bases with no gene match: 7. The germline V gene encodes CDR1 SGHRS and CDR2 YFSETQ. The CDR3 DNA is TGCGCCAGCAGCTTTACCGGGACTAGCGGGAGAAGCAATGAGCAGTTCTTC. Residues: CASSFTGTSGRSNEQFF.

V and J are TRBV21-1 and TRBJ2-1; the table's D call, TRBD1, was not checked against the DNA. TRBV21-1 is annotated as a pseudogene. This CDR3 spans 18 amino acids. The CDR3 sequence is CASSREGKGQGYLHEQFF. The CDR3 nucleotides read TGTGCCAGCAGCCGGGAGGGTAAAGGACAGGGGTACTTGCATGAGCAGTTCTTC.

The chain carries TRBV4-2 and TRBJ2-7; 7 bases map to TRBD2. This CDR3 spans 17 amino acids. Germline V gene lookup returns CDR1 LGHNA and CDR2 YNFKEQ. J was trimmed by 1 base and V by 4 bases; bases with no gene match: 13. As DNA, the CDR3 is TGTGCCAGCAGCCGACCTATGGGGGGGACTACTTCCTACGAGCAGTACTTC. Its translation is CASSRPMGGTTSYEQYF.

Comments on this clone: A junction boundary mismatches the germline segment, possibly from a read error. This chain links TRBV19 with TRBJ1-4, with D unresolved. There are 14 residues in the CDR3. CDR1 and CDR2 (germline): LNHDA, SQIVND (reference sequence). CDR3 sequence reads: CTSSIDWASSMLFF. The CDR3 nucleotides read TGTACCAGTAGTATAGATTGGGCCTCCAGTATGCTGTTTTTT. Full variable domain (missing parts from reference TRBV19 and TRBJ1-4): DGGITQSPKYLFRKEGQNVTLSCEQNLNHDAMYWYRQDPGQGLRLIYYSQIVNDFQKGDIAEGYSVSREKKESFPLTVTSAQKNPTAFYLCTSSIDWASSMLFFGSGTQLSVL.

The chain uses TRBV19 and TRBJ1-5, with 9 bases fitting TRBD1. Germline lookup yields CDR1 LNHDA and CDR2 SQIVND (reference sequence). The CDR3 is made up of 20 amino acids. V trimming: 3 bases; J trimming: 1 base; junction bases outside the gene matches: 16. This chain's CDR3 is CASSIGPGQGWRASNQPQHF. CDR3 in DNA: TGTGCCAGTAGTATTGGGCCGGGACAGGGTTGGAGGGCGAGCAATCAGCCCCAGCATTTT.

The chain couples TRBV5-1 to TRBJ2-3; the match to TRBD2 covers 10 bases. Germline V lookup: CDR1 SGHRS, CDR2 YFSETQ. The length of the CDR3 is 16 residues. V gave up 0 bases and J gave up 4 bases; unmatched junction bases: 5. The CDR3 DNA sequence: TGCGCCAGCAGCTTGGGGCTAGCGGGAGCGTCAGATACGCAGTATTTT. It specifies CASSLGLAGASDTQYF.

This clone was recorded once. The chain links TRBV27 to TRBJ1-1; D is perhaps TRBD1 (5 bases). The CDR3 is 14 residues long. In germline, CDR1 is MNHEY, CDR2 SMNVEV (reference sequence). V lost 3 bases to trimming and J lost 3 bases, with 11 bases between them. The CDR3 bases are TGTGCCAGCAGTTTGGGCAGGGTCCACACTGAAGCTTTCTTT. This sequence encodes CASSLGRVHTEAFF.

The chain carries TRBV29-1 and TRBJ1-1; D not certain. The V and J ends lost 3 bases and 11 bases respectively, with 19 bases between them. Germline CDR1 is SQVTM and CDR2 is ANQGSEA. The CDR3 contains 13 residues. CDR3 sequence: CSVDLQRHNWAFF. For the CDR3, the DNA is TGCAGCGTTGATTTACAGCGCCACAATTGGGCTTTCTTT. The full variable domain, in which reference TRBV29-1 and TRBJ1-1 provide the parts outside the CDR3, is SAVISQKPSRDICQRGTSLTIQCQVDSQVTMMFWYRQQPGQSLTLIATANQGSEATYESGFVIDKFPISRPNLTFSTLTVSNMSPEDSSIYLCSVDLQRHNWAFFGQGTRLTVV.

The chain has TRBV11-2 and TRBJ2-2, with D maybe TRBD2 (5 bases). Trimming took 5 bases from V and 4 from J, leaving 17 bases between them. In germline, CDR1 is SGHAT, CDR2 FQNNGV. This CDR3 is built from 16 residues. The CDR3 loop is CASSPAAAAGTGELFF. In DNA form, the CDR3 reads TGTGCCAGCAGCCCGGCGGCAGCCGCGGGCACCGGGGAGCTGTTTTTT.

V and J are TRBV18 and TRBJ2-5, with D possibly TRBD1 on 5 matching bases. Germline V gene sequence: CDR1 KGHSH, CDR2 LQKENI. V was trimmed by 3 bases and J by 1 base, leaving 6 bases between them. This CDR3 has 13 amino acids. The CDR3 DNA sequence: TGTGCCAGCTCACCCAGGGCCCAAGAGACCCAGTACTTC. Translating gives CASSPRAQETQYF. The variable domain in full, completed from reference TRBV18 and TRBJ2-5, reads NAGVMQNPRHLVRRRGQEARLRCSPMKGHSHVYWYRQLPEEGLKFMVYLQKENIIDESGMPKERFSAEFPKEGPSILRIQQVVRGDSAAYFCASSPRAQETQYFGPGTRLLVL.

The chain carries TRBV2 and TRBJ2-1; a possible D gene is TRBD2 (6 bases). CDR1 is SNHLY and CDR2 is FYNNEI in the germline V gene. The CDR3 runs to 15 residues. V gave up 3 bases and J gave up 3 bases, with 12 bases separating them. CDR3 sequence reads: CASSEEGLSYNEQFF. The CDR3 DNA follows: TGTGCCAGCAGTGAGGAGGGTTTGAGCTACAATGAGCAGTTCTTC.

This clone was counted once. The chain combines TRBV19 with TRBJ1-4; 8 bases fit TRBD1. CDR3 length: 14 residues. Germline CDR1 reads LNHDA; CDR2 reads SQIVND (reference sequence). Losses at the gene ends were 6 bases for V and 5 bases for J; bases not matched to a gene: 5. CDR3 sequence reads: CASSTGGSNEKLFF. The CDR3 bases are TGTGCCAGTAGCACAGGGGGTTCCAATGAAAAACTGTTTTTT. Combining the CDR3 with reference TRBV19 and TRBJ1-4 gives the whole variable domain DGGITQSPKYLFRKEGQNVTLSCEQNLNHDAMYWYRQDPGQGLRLIYYSQIVNDFQKGDIAEGYSVSREKKESFPLTVTSAQKNPTAFYLCASSTGGSNEKLFFGSGTQLSVL.

Of note for this clone: Other DNA variants within this sample encode the same CDR3. CDR3 amino acids: CASSPGLAGDPYEQYF. For the CDR3, the DNA is TGTGCCAGCTCTCCAGGACTAGCGGGAGACCCCTACGAGCAGTACTTC. The J gene is TRBJ2-7, the V gene TRBV18; 13 bases are a match to TRBD2. This CDR3 has 16 residues. V shed 6 bases, J shed 2 bases, and the junction held 7 bases outside the gene matches. Germline CDR1 KGHSH, CDR2 LQKENI.